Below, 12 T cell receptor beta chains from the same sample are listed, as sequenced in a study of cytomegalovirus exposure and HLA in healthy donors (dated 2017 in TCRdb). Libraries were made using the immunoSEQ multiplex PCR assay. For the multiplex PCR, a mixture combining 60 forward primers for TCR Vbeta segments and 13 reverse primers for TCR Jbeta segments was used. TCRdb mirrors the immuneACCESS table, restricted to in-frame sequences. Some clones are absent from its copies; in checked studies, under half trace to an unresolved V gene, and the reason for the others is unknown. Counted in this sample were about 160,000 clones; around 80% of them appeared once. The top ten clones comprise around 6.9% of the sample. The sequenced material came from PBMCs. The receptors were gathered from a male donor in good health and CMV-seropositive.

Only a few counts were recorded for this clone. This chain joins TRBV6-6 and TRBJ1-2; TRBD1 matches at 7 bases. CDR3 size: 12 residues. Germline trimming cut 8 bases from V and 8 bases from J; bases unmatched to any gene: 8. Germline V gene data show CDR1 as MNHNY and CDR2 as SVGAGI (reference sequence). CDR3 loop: CASRRTGSGYTF. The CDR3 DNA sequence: TGTGCCAGCCGTCGGACAGGTTCGGGCTACACCTTC.

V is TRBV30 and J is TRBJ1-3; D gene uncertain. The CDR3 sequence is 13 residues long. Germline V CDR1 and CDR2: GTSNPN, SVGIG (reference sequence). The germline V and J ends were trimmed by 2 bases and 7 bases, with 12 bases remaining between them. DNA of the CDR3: TGTGCCTGGAGTTGGACTGAACCCAACACCATATATTTT. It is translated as CAWSWTEPNTIYF.

CDR3 bases: TGTGCCAGTAACCCTAGTTCTTACACTGAAGCTTTCTTT. This sequence encodes CASNPSSYTEAFF. The chain links TRBV19 to TRBJ1-1; no firm D call. Germline CDR1 reads LNHDA; CDR2 reads SQIVND (reference sequence). The CDR3 length is 13 residues. With 7 bases removed from V and 3 bases from J, the gap between germline ends came to 12 bases.

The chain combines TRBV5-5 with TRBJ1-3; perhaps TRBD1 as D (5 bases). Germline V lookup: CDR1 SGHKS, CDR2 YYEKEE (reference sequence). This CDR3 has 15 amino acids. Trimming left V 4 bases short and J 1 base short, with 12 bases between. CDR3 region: CASSGAGTSGNTIYF. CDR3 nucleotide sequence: TGTGCCAGCAGCGGCGCCGGGACTTCTGGAAACACCATATATTTT.

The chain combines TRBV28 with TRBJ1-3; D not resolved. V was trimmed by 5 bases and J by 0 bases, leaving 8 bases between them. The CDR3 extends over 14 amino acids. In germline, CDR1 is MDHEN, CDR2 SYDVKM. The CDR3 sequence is CASSHRVSGNTIYF. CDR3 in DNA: TGTGCCAGCAGTCACAGAGTCTCTGGAAACACCATATATTTT.

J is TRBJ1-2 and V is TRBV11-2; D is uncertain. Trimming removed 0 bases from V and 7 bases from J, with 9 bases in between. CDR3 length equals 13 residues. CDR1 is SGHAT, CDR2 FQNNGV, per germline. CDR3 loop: CASSLEGSGGYTF. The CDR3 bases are TGTGCCAGCAGCTTAGAGGGGAGCGGTGGCTACACCTTC.

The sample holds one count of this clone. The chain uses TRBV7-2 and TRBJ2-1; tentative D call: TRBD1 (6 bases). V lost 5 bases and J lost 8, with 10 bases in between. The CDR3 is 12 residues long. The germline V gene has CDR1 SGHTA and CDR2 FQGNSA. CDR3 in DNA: TGTGCCAGCAGCCAAAACAGGGATGAGCAGTTCTTC. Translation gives CASSQNRDEQFF.

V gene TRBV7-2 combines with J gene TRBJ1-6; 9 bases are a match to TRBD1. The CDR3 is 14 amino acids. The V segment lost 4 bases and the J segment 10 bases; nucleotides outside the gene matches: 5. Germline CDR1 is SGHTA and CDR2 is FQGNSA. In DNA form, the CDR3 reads TGTGCCAGCAGCTCGGGACAGGGAGCGTCACCCCTCCACTTT. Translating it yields CASSSGQGASPLHF. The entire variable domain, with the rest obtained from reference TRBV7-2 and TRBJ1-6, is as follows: GAGVSQSPSNKVTEKGKDVELRCDPISGHTALYWYRQSLGQGLEFLIYFQGNSAPDKSGLPSDRFSAERTGGSVSTLTIQRTQQEDSAVYLCASSSGQGASPLHFGNGTRLTVT.

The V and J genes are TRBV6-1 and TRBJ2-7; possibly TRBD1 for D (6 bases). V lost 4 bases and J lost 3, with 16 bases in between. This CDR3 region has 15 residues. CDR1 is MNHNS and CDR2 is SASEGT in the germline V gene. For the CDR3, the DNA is TGTGCCAGCAGTGGTCCAGAACAGGGAAACTACGAGCAGTACTTC. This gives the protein CASSGPEQGNYEQYF.

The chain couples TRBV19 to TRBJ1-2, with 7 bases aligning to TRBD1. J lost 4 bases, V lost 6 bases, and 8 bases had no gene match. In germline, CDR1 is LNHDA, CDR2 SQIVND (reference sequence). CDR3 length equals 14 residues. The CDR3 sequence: CASSSPRTGYGYTF. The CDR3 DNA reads TGTGCCAGTAGCTCTCCCCGGACAGGCTATGGCTACACCTTC. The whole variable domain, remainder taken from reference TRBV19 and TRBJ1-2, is DGGITQSPKYLFRKEGQNVTLSCEQNLNHDAMYWYRQDPGQGLRLIYYSQIVNDFQKGDIAEGYSVSREKKESFPLTVTSAQKNPTAFYLCASSSPRTGYGYTFGSGTRLTVV.

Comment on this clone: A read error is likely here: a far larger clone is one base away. CDR3 DNA sequence: TGTGCCACCAGTGAATATAGGACAGACTATGGCTACACCTTC. Its protein is CATSEYRTDYGYTF. The genes are TRBV25-1 and TRBJ1-2, with D possibly matching TRBD1 (6 bases). Germline V lookup: CDR1 MGHDK, CDR2 SYGVNS. This CDR3 has 14 amino acids.

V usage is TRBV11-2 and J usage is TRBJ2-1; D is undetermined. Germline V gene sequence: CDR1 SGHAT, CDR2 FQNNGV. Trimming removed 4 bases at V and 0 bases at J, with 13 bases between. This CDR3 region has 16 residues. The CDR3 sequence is CASSSWAESSYNEQFF. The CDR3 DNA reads TGTGCCAGCAGCTCCTGGGCCGAAAGCTCCTACAATGAGCAGTTCTTC.